Listed below are T cell receptor beta chains from one sample, sequenced in a study of blood T cell repertoires in COVID-19. Using immunoSEQ multiplex PCR, the repertoire was profiled, and TCRdb retains in-frame clones only, with some absent. The repertoire consists of 210,000 or so clones, with 80% occurring once and the leading ten covering about 4.3%. The specimen sequenced was PBMCs or T cells enriched from blood (not recorded which). These receptors were collected from a man in his thirties or forties with acute COVID-19. Both conserved end residues are part of each CDR3. A D gene is named only where the DNA matches it firmly. A clone size is listed for some rows: how often the clone was seen (once, few, many), or a class if it is expanded.

d_gene	abundance	v_gene	j_gene	CDR3nt	CDR3aa
TRBD1	-	TRBV18	TRBJ2-3	TGTGCCAGCTCACCAGGGACAGGGGGGAGAACAGATACGCAGTATTTT	CASSPGTGGRTDTQYF
TRBD1	once	TRBV5-5	TRBJ1-5	TGTGCCAGCAGCTTTTCGCACCGGGACAGGGTCTTAGGGCAGCCCCAGCATTTT	CASSFSHRDRVLGQPQHF
TRBD1	-	TRBV4-1	TRBJ1-2	TGCGCCAGCAGCCAACTGCCTGGACAGGGCGGCTACACCTTC	CASSQLPGQGGYTF
TRBD1	-	TRBV7-2	TRBJ1-5	TGTGCCAGCAGCCCGAGACAGGGTGGGCGCCAGCCCCAGCATTTT	CASSPRQGGRQPQHF
-	few	TRBV18	TRBJ1-4	TGTGCCAGCTCACAACTTCAGAAAGGAGGTGAAAAACTGTTTTTT	CASSQLQKGGEKLFF
TRBD1	-	TRBV27	TRBJ1-2	TGTGCCAGCAACAACGACAGGGGGACAGGCGGCTACACCTTC	CASNNDRGTGGYTF
-	-	TRBV6-5	TRBJ1-2	TGTGCCAGCAAAGGGGACACAAACTATGGCTACACCTTC	CASKGDTNYGYTF
-	few	TRBV3-1/TRBV3-2	TRBJ1-3	TGTGCCAGCAGCCAAGAGGAGGCGGTCTCTGGAAACACCATATATTTT	CASSQEEAVSGNTIYF
TRBD2	-	TRBV2	TRBJ2-1	TGTGCCAGCAGTGAAGCTCGGGGGGCCTACAATGAGCAGTTCTTC	CASSEARGAYNEQFF
-	-	TRBV9	TRBJ1-2	TGTGCCAGCAGCGTAGGGGAGGGATGGGGCGACTATGGCTACACCTTC	CASSVGEGWGDYGYTF
-	-	TRBV3-1/TRBV3-2	TRBJ2-2	TGTGCCAGCAGCCATGGCGGCACCGGGGAGCTGTTTTTT	CASSHGGTGELFF
-	-	TRBV7-3	TRBJ2-3	TGTGCCAGCAGCTTACCCCCTTCTACGCAGTATTTT	CASSLPPSTQYF
-	-	TRBV27	TRBJ1-5	TGTGCCAGCAGTTTACTGAGCAGGGGCGACCAGCCCCAGCATTTT	CASSLLSRGDQPQHF
TRBD2	-	TRBV5-1	TRBJ2-1	TGCGCCAGCAGCTTGGTACTAGCGGGATCTTACAATGAGCAGTTCTTC	CASSLVLAGSYNEQFF
TRBD1	-	TRBV27	TRBJ2-1	TGTGCCAGCCTGAGACTTTACGGGACAGGGGAATTTGATGAGCAGTTCTTC	CASLRLYGTGEFDEQFF
-	-	TRBV12-3/TRBV12-4	TRBJ2-7	TGTGCCAGCAGTTTTTCGGCGGACGAGCAGTACTTC	CASSFSADEQYF